This T cell receptor (beta chain) was recorded in a study of blood T cells in healthy people across ages. Together with a sample-barcoded 5' primer, a J-beta primer mix was included in a second PCR lasting roughly 7 to 11 cycles. TCRdb called the 5' RACE reads again in MiXCR, with one record for every CDR3 protein. The data show approximately 820,000 distinct CDR3 sequences, 40% to 50% seen once. Study-wide results and caveats: A conclusive naive versus antigen-experienced comparison was prevented by the unsorted PBMCs.

Points on this clonotype: Its target is not known.

This CDR3 has 15 residues. Germline CDR1 is SGHRS and CDR2 is YFSETQ. With V trimmed by 0 bases and J by 4 bases, 4 bases remained unmatched. Isolation of PBMCs gave at least 6 million cells per sample. This TCR derives from a man aged 60-69 years in good health. Sequenced: blood. The V gene is TRBV5-1, the J gene TRBJ2-3; 8 nucleotides agree with TRBD1. The CDR3 region is CASSLGTGFSDTQYF. CDR3 DNA sequence: TGCGCCAGCAGCTTGGGGACAGGGTTTTCAGATACGCAGTATTTT. Supplemented by reference TRBV5-1 and TRBJ2-3, the full variable domain reads KAGVTQTPRYLIKTRGQQVTLSCSPISGHRSVSWYQQTPGQGLQFLFEYFSETQRNKGNFPGRFSGRQFSNSRSEMNVSTLELGDSALYLCASSLGTGFSDTQYFGPGTRLTVL.